The rows below give T cell receptor beta chains drawn from one sample of a study of beta chain features in type 1 diabetes. Clones were sequenced by immunoSEQ multiplex PCR, and TCRdb holds only the in-frame ones, with some missing. This table holds roughly 150,000 clones, about 9% found once. Source material: central memory CD4+ T cells from blood. The receptors stem from a woman aged 25 to 39 with type 1 diabetes. Both conserved end residues are part of each CDR3. Fields, in order: D gene, V gene, J gene, CDR3 length, clone size, CDR3 DNA, CDR3 protein. A D gene is named only where the DNA matches it firmly. Expanded clones get a size class; other rows say once, few or many, or leave the size out.

D gene: TRBD1; V gene: TRBV6-5; J gene: TRBJ2-7; CDR3 length: 14; clone size: -; CDR3 DNA: TGTGCCAGCAGTCGACAGGGGACGGCAGACGAGCAGTACTTC; CDR3 protein: CASSRQGTADEQYF
D gene: TRBD1; V gene: TRBV11-3; J gene: TRBJ1-1; CDR3 length: 14; clone size: -; CDR3 DNA: TGTGCCAGCAGCCGGGGACAGAGTAACACTGAAGCTTTCTTT; CDR3 protein: CASSRGQSNTEAFF
D gene: -; V gene: TRBV6-1; J gene: TRBJ2-7; CDR3 length: 13; clone size: few; CDR3 DNA: TGTGCCAGCAGTGAAAGGTCCGGGTACGAGCAGTACTTC; CDR3 protein: CASSERSGYEQYF
D gene: -; V gene: TRBV6-5; J gene: TRBJ1-1; CDR3 length: 16; clone size: -; CDR3 DNA: TGTGCCAGCAGTTTCTACTCCGGGACGGGGGACACTGAAGCTTTCTTT; CDR3 protein: CASSFYSGTGDTEAFF
D gene: -; V gene: TRBV6-1; J gene: TRBJ1-1; CDR3 length: 11; clone size: few; CDR3 DNA: TGTGCCAGCAGTTACCCAGGAGAAGCTTTCTTT; CDR3 protein: CASSYPGEAFF
D gene: -; V gene: TRBV6-5; J gene: TRBJ1-5; CDR3 length: 14; clone size: -; CDR3 DNA: TGTGCCAGCAGTTACAGGGGTGGCCAACAGCCCCAGCATTTT; CDR3 protein: CASSYRGGQQPQHF
D gene: -; V gene: TRBV19; J gene: TRBJ2-1; CDR3 length: 18; clone size: -; CDR3 DNA: TGTGCCAGTAGTATAGATCCCCCGACACCTCTGGGCTACAATGAGCAGTTCTTC; CDR3 protein: CASSIDPPTPLGYNEQFF
D gene: TRBD2; V gene: TRBV5-4; J gene: TRBJ2-7; CDR3 length: 15; clone size: -; CDR3 DNA: TGTGCCAGCAGCTTTACTAGCGGGAGGGCCGGGGAGCAGTACTTC; CDR3 protein: CASSFTSGRAGEQYF
D gene: -; V gene: TRBV5-6; J gene: TRBJ2-7; CDR3 length: 16; clone size: -; CDR3 DNA: TGTGCCAGCAGCTTGGCCGGGAGGGGGCCCCCCAACGAGCAGTACTTC; CDR3 protein: CASSLAGRGPPNEQYF
D gene: -; V gene: TRBV14; J gene: TRBJ1-1; CDR3 length: 16; clone size: few; CDR3 DNA: TGTGCCAGCAGCCAACTCCGACAGGCCTTGAACACTGAAGCTTTCTTT; CDR3 protein: CASSQLRQALNTEAFF
D gene: -; V gene: TRBV6-5; J gene: TRBJ2-1; CDR3 length: 13; clone size: -; CDR3 DNA: TGTGCCAGCAGTGGACTACTCCACAATGAGCAGTTCTTC; CDR3 protein: CASSGLLHNEQFF
D gene: TRBD1; V gene: TRBV27; J gene: TRBJ1-2; CDR3 length: 14; clone size: -; CDR3 DNA: TGTGCCAGCAGACCAGGGGGATCCTTTTATGGCTACACCTTC; CDR3 protein: CASRPGGSFYGYTF
D gene: -; V gene: TRBV29-1; J gene: TRBJ2-3; CDR3 length: 14; clone size: -; CDR3 DNA: TGCAGCGCCGGAAGGGGCGGCTACACAGATACGCAGTATTTT; CDR3 protein: CSAGRGGYTDTQYF
D gene: -; V gene: TRBV7-9; J gene: TRBJ1-2; CDR3 length: 12; clone size: -; CDR3 DNA: TGTGCCAGCAGCCCCCGGGAAGGCGGCTACACCTTC; CDR3 protein: CASSPREGGYTF
D gene: -; V gene: TRBV4-1; J gene: TRBJ2-7; CDR3 length: 13; clone size: few; CDR3 DNA: TGTGCCAGCAGCTTTGGCAGGGAGGTACGTGAGTACTTC; CDR3 protein: CASSFGREVREYF
D gene: -; V gene: TRBV29-1; J gene: TRBJ1-3; CDR3 length: 14; clone size: -; CDR3 DNA: TGCAGCGTTGTGAACCCGAGCTCTGGAAACACCATATATTTT; CDR3 protein: CSVVNPSSGNTIYF
D gene: TRBD2; V gene: TRBV9; J gene: TRBJ2-7; CDR3 length: 15; clone size: few; CDR3 DNA: TGTGCCAGCAGCGTAGGGGTGACTAGCGATCACGAGCAGTACTTC; CDR3 protein: CASSVGVTSDHEQYF
D gene: -; V gene: TRBV7-3; J gene: TRBJ1-1; CDR3 length: 13; clone size: once; CDR3 DNA: TGTGCCAGCGCGGGACGGTTGAACACTGAAGCTTTCTTT; CDR3 protein: CASAGRLNTEAFF
D gene: TRBD2; V gene: TRBV10-3; J gene: TRBJ2-7; CDR3 length: 16; clone size: -; CDR3 DNA: TGTGCCATCAGTCGTGAGCGGGAGCACAGCTCCTACGAGCAGTACTTC; CDR3 protein: CAISREREHSSYEQYF
D gene: -; V gene: TRBV6-1; J gene: TRBJ1-2; CDR3 length: 12; clone size: -; CDR3 DNA: TGTGCCAGCAGTGACAGGGGACGCGGCTACACCTTC; CDR3 protein: CASSDRGRGYTF
D gene: TRBD2; V gene: TRBV28; J gene: TRBJ2-1; CDR3 length: 14; clone size: -; CDR3 DNA: TGTGCCAGCAGAACTAGCGGCTCCTACAATGAGCAGTTCTTC; CDR3 protein: CASRTSGSYNEQFF
D gene: -; V gene: TRBV28; J gene: TRBJ2-1; CDR3 length: 14; clone size: -; CDR3 DNA: TGTGCCAGCCTAGGAGGAGGGCGCTACAATGAGCAGTTCTTC; CDR3 protein: CASLGGGRYNEQFF
D gene: TRBD1; V gene: TRBV2; J gene: TRBJ2-3; CDR3 length: 16; clone size: -; CDR3 DNA: TGTGCCAGCAGTGAAGACAGGGGACAAATCACAGATACGCAGTATTTT; CDR3 protein: CASSEDRGQITDTQYF
D gene: -; V gene: TRBV6-6; J gene: TRBJ2-2; CDR3 length: 12; clone size: -; CDR3 DNA: TGTGCCAGTTGTCCAAACACCGGGGAGCTGTTTTTT; CDR3 protein: CASCPNTGELFF
D gene: TRBD1; V gene: TRBV4-1; J gene: TRBJ1-1; CDR3 length: 15; clone size: few; CDR3 DNA: TGCGCCAGCAGCCAAGAAGGACAGGGAAGGACTGAAGCTTTCTTT; CDR3 protein: CASSQEGQGRTEAFF
D gene: -; V gene: TRBV15; J gene: TRBJ1-5; CDR3 length: 14; clone size: -; CDR3 DNA: TGTGCCACCAGCAGAGACCCAGAAAATCAGCCCCAGCATTTT; CDR3 protein: CATSRDPENQPQHF
D gene: TRBD2; V gene: TRBV18; J gene: TRBJ2-3; CDR3 length: 16; clone size: -; CDR3 DNA: TGTGCCAGCTCACCACCGAGGGGTAGCGGGACAGATACGCAGTATTTT; CDR3 protein: CASSPPRGSGTDTQYF
D gene: TRBD1; V gene: TRBV2; J gene: TRBJ1-1; CDR3 length: 14; clone size: -; CDR3 DNA: TGTGCCAGCAGTCCCAGGACAGGGAACACTGAAGCTTTCTTT; CDR3 protein: CASSPRTGNTEAFF
D gene: -; V gene: TRBV18; J gene: TRBJ2-7; CDR3 length: 12; clone size: few; CDR3 DNA: TGTGCCAGCTCAACGGACACCTACGAGCAGTACTTC; CDR3 protein: CASSTDTYEQYF
D gene: -; V gene: TRBV7-8; J gene: TRBJ2-2; CDR3 length: 15; clone size: few; CDR3 DNA: TGTGCCAGCAGCCCGGCAGCGGGCTTAGCCGGGGAGCTGTTTTTT; CDR3 protein: CASSPAAGLAGELFF
D gene: -; V gene: TRBV7-9; J gene: TRBJ2-3; CDR3 length: 14; clone size: few; CDR3 DNA: TGTGCCAGCAGCTTAGGACTAAGCACAGATACGCAGTATTTT; CDR3 protein: CASSLGLSTDTQYF
D gene: -; V gene: TRBV7-8; J gene: TRBJ2-1; CDR3 length: 14; clone size: -; CDR3 DNA: TGTGCCAGCAGCTTATCTACTTCCTGGAATGAGCAGTTCTTC; CDR3 protein: CASSLSTSWNEQFF
D gene: TRBD2; V gene: TRBV7-8; J gene: TRBJ2-2; CDR3 length: 14; clone size: few; CDR3 DNA: TGTGCCAGCAGCTCGGGACTAGCGGGCGGGGAGCTGTTTTTT; CDR3 protein: CASSSGLAGGELFF
D gene: -; V gene: TRBV30; J gene: TRBJ2-7; CDR3 length: 13; clone size: -; CDR3 DNA: TGTGCCTGGAGTGTGGGGAGCTCCTACGAGCAGTACTTC; CDR3 protein: CAWSVGSSYEQYF
D gene: TRBD2; V gene: TRBV28; J gene: TRBJ2-5; CDR3 length: 15; clone size: -; CDR3 DNA: TGTGCCAGCAGTTCTGCCGGGACTACACAAGAGACCCAGTACTTC; CDR3 protein: CASSSAGTTQETQYF
D gene: -; V gene: TRBV5-1; J gene: TRBJ2-5; CDR3 length: 15; clone size: -; CDR3 DNA: TGCGCCAGCAGCCGATTGGGGGCCTCCCAAGAGACCCAGTACTTC; CDR3 protein: CASSRLGASQETQYF
D gene: -; V gene: TRBV6-6; J gene: TRBJ2-1; CDR3 length: 15; clone size: few; CDR3 DNA: TGTGCCAGCAGTTTCAGCGGTACAACTTACAATGAGCAGTTCTTC; CDR3 protein: CASSFSGTTYNEQFF
D gene: TRBD1; V gene: TRBV29-1; J gene: TRBJ2-2; CDR3 length: 14; clone size: -; CDR3 DNA: TGCAGCGCCCGGACAGGGGAGGGCACCGGGGAGCTGTTTTTT; CDR3 protein: CSARTGEGTGELFF
D gene: -; V gene: TRBV7-3; J gene: TRBJ2-3; CDR3 length: 13; clone size: -; CDR3 DNA: TGTGCCAGCAGCATCCAGGGCACAGATACGCAGTATTTT; CDR3 protein: CASSIQGTDTQYF
D gene: TRBD2; V gene: TRBV28; J gene: TRBJ2-7; CDR3 length: 16; clone size: -; CDR3 DNA: TGTGCCAGCAGTTTATCCGGGACTAGCGGGAGTTACGAGCAGTACTTC; CDR3 protein: CASSLSGTSGSYEQYF
D gene: -; V gene: TRBV5-1; J gene: TRBJ2-6; CDR3 length: 16; clone size: few; CDR3 DNA: TGCGCCAGCAGCTTGTCTACTAGCTCTGGGGCCAACGTCCTGACTTTC; CDR3 protein: CASSLSTSSGANVLTF
D gene: -; V gene: TRBV5-1; J gene: TRBJ2-2; CDR3 length: 16; clone size: few; CDR3 DNA: TGCGCCAGCAGCCAGGGCGACAGGTTTAACTCCGGGGAGCTGTTTTTT; CDR3 protein: CASSQGDRFNSGELFF
D gene: TRBD2; V gene: TRBV7-2; J gene: TRBJ2-3; CDR3 length: 15; clone size: few; CDR3 DNA: TGTGCCAGCAGCTTAGGGGCGGGAGCCCCAGATACGCAGTATTTT; CDR3 protein: CASSLGAGAPDTQYF
D gene: -; V gene: TRBV29-1; J gene: TRBJ1-1; CDR3 length: 13; clone size: -; CDR3 DNA: TGCAGCGTTGGGGAGGGTTATGGCACTGAAGCTTTCTTT; CDR3 protein: CSVGEGYGTEAFF
D gene: TRBD1; V gene: TRBV27; J gene: TRBJ2-3; CDR3 length: 13; clone size: few; CDR3 DNA: TGTGCCAGCAGTTTACAGGGGGCCGATACGCAGTATTTT; CDR3 protein: CASSLQGADTQYF
D gene: TRBD1; V gene: TRBV7-9; J gene: TRBJ2-5; CDR3 length: 18; clone size: few; CDR3 DNA: TGTGCCAGCAGCTTATCCTTAACAGGGGGCTGGCCGCAAGAGACCCAGTACTTC; CDR3 protein: CASSLSLTGGWPQETQYF
D gene: TRBD1; V gene: TRBV9; J gene: TRBJ2-3; CDR3 length: 17; clone size: -; CDR3 DNA: TGTGCCAGCAGCCTACGACAGGGGGCCCCCTTTGGAGATACGCAGTATTTT; CDR3 protein: CASSLRQGAPFGDTQYF
D gene: TRBD1; V gene: TRBV28; J gene: TRBJ2-7; CDR3 length: 14; clone size: few; CDR3 DNA: TGTGCCAGCAGTTCACCGGGACAGTTCTACGAGCAGTACTTC; CDR3 protein: CASSSPGQFYEQYF
D gene: -; V gene: TRBV11-2; J gene: TRBJ2-1; CDR3 length: 17; clone size: few; CDR3 DNA: TGTGCCAGCAGCTTAGTGGCCCCGTTGGCAGGCCACAATGAGCAGTTCTTC; CDR3 protein: CASSLVAPLAGHNEQFF
D gene: TRBD2; V gene: TRBV7-3; J gene: TRBJ2-7; CDR3 length: 15; clone size: -; CDR3 DNA: TGTGCCAGCAGCTTGTCCGGCAGCGGGAGGTACGAGCAGTACTTC; CDR3 protein: CASSLSGSGRYEQYF
D gene: TRBD2; V gene: TRBV28; J gene: TRBJ2-1; CDR3 length: 16; clone size: few; CDR3 DNA: TGTGCCAGCAGCGACCACCGAGGGACTAGCGGTAATGAGCAGTTCTTC; CDR3 protein: CASSDHRGTSGNEQFF
D gene: -; V gene: TRBV15; J gene: TRBJ1-1; CDR3 length: 18; clone size: few; CDR3 DNA: TGTGCCACCAGCAGAGACGAAGTAGTCAGCGCTCTGAACACTGAAGCTTTCTTT; CDR3 protein: CATSRDEVVSALNTEAFF
D gene: TRBD2; V gene: TRBV5-1; J gene: TRBJ2-3; CDR3 length: 16; clone size: -; CDR3 DNA: TGCGCCAGCAGCTCTGGTAGCGGGAGTGGAACAGATACGCAGTATTTT; CDR3 protein: CASSSGSGSGTDTQYF
D gene: -; V gene: TRBV7-2; J gene: TRBJ1-1; CDR3 length: 13; clone size: -; CDR3 DNA: TGTGCCAGCAAAAGGACAGTACAAACTGAAGCTTTCTTT; CDR3 protein: CASKRTVQTEAFF
D gene: -; V gene: TRBV6-1; J gene: TRBJ2-7; CDR3 length: 16; clone size: few; CDR3 DNA: TGTGCCAGCAGTGAACGGTCGCCTACCGAATCCTACGAGCAGTACTTC; CDR3 protein: CASSERSPTESYEQYF